This T cell receptor (beta chain) was obtained from a study of early T cells in non-severe SARS-CoV-2 infection. As part of library construction, unique molecular identifiers were attached to individual cDNA molecules. TCRdb analysed the 5' RACE reads with MiXCR anew, one entry per CDR3 protein. The sample holds fewer than 65,000 distinct CDR3 sequences, 7.5% to 10% seen once. The CDR3 is 16 residues long. V dropped 4 bases and J dropped 2 bases, with 19 bases sitting between them. CDR1 and CDR2 from the germline V gene are SGHRS and YFSETQ. This clonotype was seen at least ten times. Source material: whole blood. The V and J genes are TRBV5-1 and TRBJ2-7; possible D gene TRBD1, 6 bases. This TCR derives from an adult who was a healthcare worker with PCR-confirmed SARS-CoV-2 infection or an uninfected control (not recorded which). The CDR3 loop is CASSPGLTGGAYEQYF. Here the CDR3 DNA reads TGCGCCAGCAGCCCTGGCCTGACAGGTGGCGCCTACGAGCAGTACTTC.